The rows below give T cell receptor beta chains drawn from one sample of a study of cytomegalovirus exposure and HLA in healthy donors. Profiled with immunoSEQ multiplex PCR; TCRdb holds only in-frame clones, not every one. This sample's clone table lists about 67,000 clones. Material: PBMCs. The receptor set was obtained from a woman in her thirties or forties in good health and CMV-seropositive. CDR3s include the opening cysteine and the closing phenylalanine or tryptophan. The order of the fields is D gene, J gene, V gene, CDR3 DNA, CDR3 protein. The D gene is left open where the match is weak.

TRBD1,TRBJ1-4,TRBV6-1,TGTGCCAGCAGCGGAGACAGGGGGCTTGGCGAAAAACTGTTTTTT,CASSGDRGLGEKLFF
-,TRBJ2-6,TRBV7-9,TGTGCCAGCAGCTTATCTACAGGTTCTGGGGCCAACGTCCTGACTTTC,CASSLSTGSGANVLTF
-,TRBJ2-2,TRBV5-3,TGTGCCAGAAGTCCCCACCCAACGGGTCCTAACACCGGGGAGCTGTTTTTT,CARSPHPTGPNTGELFF
TRBD2,TRBJ2-3,TRBV6-4,TGTGCCACCGCCCCTGGGGGGGAAGATACGCAGTATTTT,CATAPGGEDTQYF
TRBD2,TRBJ2-1,TRBV7-9,TGTGCCAGCAGCTTAGGCGGGAGATTTGGGAATGAGCAGTTCTTC,CASSLGGRFGNEQFF
-,TRBJ1-1,TRBV9,TGTGCCAGCAGCGTAGGACCGGGGAACACTGAAGCTTTCTTT,CASSVGPGNTEAFF
TRBD1,TRBJ2-7,TRBV6-1,TGTGCCAGCGACAGGGGGCTCCTTTACGAGCAGTACTTC,CASDRGLLYEQYF
TRBD2,TRBJ2-1,TRBV4-1,TGCGCCAGCAGCCTTCACCCCCCTAGCGGGAGGTACAATGAGCAGTTCTTC,CASSLHPPSGRYNEQFF
TRBD1,TRBJ1-1,TRBV11-2,TGTGCCAGCAGCTTAATCGCAGGGGGCCTCGGCCAAGCCACTGAAGCTTTCTTT,CASSLIAGGLGQATEAFF
-,TRBJ1-2,TRBV5-1,TGCGCCAGCAGCTTGTCTCAGGGTCCGGATGGCTACACCTTC,CASSLSQGPDGYTF
-,TRBJ1-1,TRBV6-5,TGTGCCAGCAGCCGGGGGGGGTTGAACACTGAAGCTTTCTTT,CASSRGGLNTEAFF
-,TRBJ2-4,TRBV6-5,TGTGCCAGCAGTTACTCGGAAGGGGTCAAAAACATTCAGTACTTC,CASSYSEGVKNIQYF
TRBD1,TRBJ2-7,TRBV5-6,TGTGCCAGCAGCAAAATAGGACAGGAGTACGAGCAGTACTTC,CASSKIGQEYEQYF
TRBD1,TRBJ1-2,TRBV18,TGTGCCAGCTCACCCCAGGGGGCGAATGGCTACACCTTC,CASSPQGANGYTF
TRBD2,TRBJ2-5,TRBV5-1,TGCGCCAGCAGCTTGGAGGGAGGGAAAGCTGGAGAGACCCAGTACTTC,CASSLEGGKAGETQYF
-,TRBJ2-7,TRBV20-1,TGCAGTGCTAGCCGCAGTTACGAGCAGTACTTC,CSASRSYEQYF
-,TRBJ2-3,TRBV7-9,TGTGCCAGCAGCCCCCAAACAGGTGAAGATACGCAGTATTTT,CASSPQTGEDTQYF
-,TRBJ2-2,TRBV6-1,TGTGCCAGCAGCGCAGGGCCGATCACCGGGGAGCTGTTTTTT,CASSAGPITGELFF
TRBD2,TRBJ2-1,TRBV19,TGTGCCAGTAGTATAGTAGGGCTAGCGGTAAACAATGAGCAGTTCTTC,CASSIVGLAVNNEQFF
-,TRBJ1-5,TRBV30,TGTGCCTGGAGTCGCGGAGCCGGCTTGCAGCCCCAGCATTTT,CAWSRGAGLQPQHF
-,TRBJ1-2,TRBV2,TGTGCCAGCAGTGAAGTCGGTCAGGGAAGAGGCTATGGCTACACCTTC,CASSEVGQGRGYGYTF
-,TRBJ1-1,TRBV4-1,TGCGCCAGCAGCCAAGGGCCGGGAGTTGAAGCTTTCTTT,CASSQGPGVEAFF
-,TRBJ2-7,TRBV6-1,TGTGCCAGCAGTGCGTCGAGAACCTACGAGCAGTACTTC,CASSASRTYEQYF
-,TRBJ2-1,TRBV15,TGTGCCACCAGCAGAGATTACAGGGATGAGCAGTTCTTC,CATSRDYRDEQFF
TRBD2,TRBJ2-5,TRBV7-9,TGTGCCAGCAGCTCCAGACTAGCGGACCCCAAGGAGACCCAGTACTTC,CASSSRLADPKETQYF
TRBD2,TRBJ2-3,TRBV23-1,TGCGCCAGCAGTCCCCAACTAGCGGCGGACACAGATACGCAGTATTTT,CASSPQLAADTDTQYF
TRBD1,TRBJ1-3,TRBV7-9,TGTGCCAGCAGCTCCCGGGACAGGGGCCCACCTGGAAACACCATATATTTT,CASSSRDRGPPGNTIYF
-,TRBJ1-2,TRBV7-9,TGTGCCAGCAGCTTAGTGAGCGGTAGCTATGGCTACACCTTC,CASSLVSGSYGYTF
-,TRBJ2-1,TRBV2,TGTGCCAGCAGTGCCCCGTTAATTCGGGAGCAGTTCTTC,CASSAPLIREQFF
-,TRBJ1-1,TRBV7-3,TGTGCCAGCAGCTCTGCCGGGGGCGGGAGCACTGAAGCTTTCTTT,CASSSAGGGSTEAFF
TRBD2,TRBJ2-5,TRBV5-4,TGTGCCAGCAGCTCTACTAGCGGGGGAGAAGAGACCCAGTACTTC,CASSSTSGGEETQYF